This TCR beta chain was profiled in a study of cytomegalovirus exposure and HLA in healthy donors. Whole-study context: Genotyping of roughly 400 donors showed that about 84% belonged to the Caucasian-associated ancestry cluster. Points from the study as a whole: Looking again later, the authors saw that most CMV-associated TCR beta chains seemed HLA-restricted.

As to this clone: Its matching antigen is unknown.

The PCR was carried out with 60 Vbeta primers and 13 Jbeta primers. The table came from immunoSEQ multiplex PCR; TCRdb's copy has only in-frame clones and leaves some out. Found here are about 140,000 clones, about two thirds of them singletons; the top ten hold approximately 4.3%. The V gene end was trimmed by 5 bases and the J gene end by 7 bases; junction bases not matched to a gene: 8. Germline loops: CDR1 SGHTA, CDR2 FQGNSA. The CDR3 consists of 14 residues. Sequencing used PBMCs. The genes are TRBV7-2 and TRBJ2-1; 7 bases are a match to TRBD2. The clonotype comes from a man aged 55-75 years in good health and CMV-seronegative. DNA of the CDR3: TGTGCCAGCAGCGCCTCTTGGGGAGGGAATGAGCAGTTCTTC. It yields the protein CASSASWGGNEQFF.